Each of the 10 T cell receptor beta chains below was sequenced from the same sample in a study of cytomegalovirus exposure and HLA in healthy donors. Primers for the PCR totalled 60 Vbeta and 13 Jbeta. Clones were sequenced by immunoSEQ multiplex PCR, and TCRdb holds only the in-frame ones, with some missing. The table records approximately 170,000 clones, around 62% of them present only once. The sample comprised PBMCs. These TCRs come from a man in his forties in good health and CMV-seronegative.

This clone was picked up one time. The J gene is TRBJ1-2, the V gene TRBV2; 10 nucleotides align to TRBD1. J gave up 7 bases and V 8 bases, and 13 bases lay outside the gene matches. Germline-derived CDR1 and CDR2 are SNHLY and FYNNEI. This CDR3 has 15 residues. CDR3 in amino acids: CASALVGQGSFGYTF. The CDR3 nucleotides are TGTGCCAGCGCCTTGGTGGGACAGGGGTCCTTTGGCTACACCTTC.

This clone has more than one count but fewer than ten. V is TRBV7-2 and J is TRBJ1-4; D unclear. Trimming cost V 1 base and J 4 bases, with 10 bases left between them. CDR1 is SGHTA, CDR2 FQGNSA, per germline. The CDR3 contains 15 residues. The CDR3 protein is CASSLEGGINEKLFF. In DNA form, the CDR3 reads TGTGCCAGCAGCTTAGAAGGCGGAATTAATGAAAAACTGTTTTTT. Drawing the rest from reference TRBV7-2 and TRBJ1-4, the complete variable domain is GAGVSQSPSNKVTEKGKDVELRCDPISGHTALYWYRQSLGQGLEFLIYFQGNSAPDKSGLPSDRFSAERTGGSVSTLTIQRTQQEDSAVYLCASSLEGGINEKLFFGSGTQLSVL.

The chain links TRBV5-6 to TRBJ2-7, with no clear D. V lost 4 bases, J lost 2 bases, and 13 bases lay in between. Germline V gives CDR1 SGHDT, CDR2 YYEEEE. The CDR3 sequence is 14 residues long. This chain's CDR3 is CASSTSGTTYEQYF. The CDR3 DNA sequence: TGTGCCAGCAGCACCTCAGGCACAACCTACGAGCAGTACTTC.

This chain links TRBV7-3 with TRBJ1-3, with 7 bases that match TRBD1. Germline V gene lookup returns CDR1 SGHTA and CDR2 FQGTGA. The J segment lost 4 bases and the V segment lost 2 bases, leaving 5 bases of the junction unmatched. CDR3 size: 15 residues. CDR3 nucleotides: TGTGCCAGCAGCTTACAGGGGGGCCACGGAAACACCATATATTTT. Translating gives CASSLQGGHGNTIYF.

CDR3 residues: CSVGARGVKREGTDTQYF. In nucleotides, the CDR3 is TGCAGCGTTGGCGCCAGGGGGGTTAAGCGGGAGGGCACAGATACGCAGTATTTT. The chain carries TRBV29-1 and TRBJ2-3; the match to TRBD2 covers 9 bases. V gave up 4 bases and J gave up 1 base; unmatched junction bases: 15. Germline loops: CDR1 SQVTM, CDR2 ANQGSEA. The CDR3 has 18 amino acids.

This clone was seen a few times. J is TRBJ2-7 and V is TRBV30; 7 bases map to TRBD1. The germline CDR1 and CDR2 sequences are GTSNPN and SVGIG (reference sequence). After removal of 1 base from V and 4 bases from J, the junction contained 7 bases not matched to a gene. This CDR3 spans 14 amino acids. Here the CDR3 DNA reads TGTGCCTGGAGTGGGGAGACAGGGCTTTACGAGCAGTACTTC. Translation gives CAWSGETGLYEQYF.

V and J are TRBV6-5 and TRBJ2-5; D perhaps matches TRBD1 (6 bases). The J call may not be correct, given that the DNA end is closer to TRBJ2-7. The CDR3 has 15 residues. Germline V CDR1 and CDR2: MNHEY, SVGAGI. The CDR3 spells CASSYFQGPTYEQYF. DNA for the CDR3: TGTGCCAGCAGTTACTTTCAGGGGCCTACCTACGAGCAGTACTTC.

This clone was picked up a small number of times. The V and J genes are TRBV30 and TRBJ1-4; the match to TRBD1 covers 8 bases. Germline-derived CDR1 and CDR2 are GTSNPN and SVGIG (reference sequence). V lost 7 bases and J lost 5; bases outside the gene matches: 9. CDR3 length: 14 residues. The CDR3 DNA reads TGTGCCTACCTAGACAGGGGATCCAATGAAAAACTGTTTTTT. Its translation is CAYLDRGSNEKLFF.

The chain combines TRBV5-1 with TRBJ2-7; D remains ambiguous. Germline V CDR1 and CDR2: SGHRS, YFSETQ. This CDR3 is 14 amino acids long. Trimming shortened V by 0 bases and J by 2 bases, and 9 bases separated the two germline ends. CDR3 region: CASSLDVSTYEQYF. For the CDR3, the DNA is TGCGCCAGCAGCTTGGATGTCAGTACCTACGAGCAGTACTTC.

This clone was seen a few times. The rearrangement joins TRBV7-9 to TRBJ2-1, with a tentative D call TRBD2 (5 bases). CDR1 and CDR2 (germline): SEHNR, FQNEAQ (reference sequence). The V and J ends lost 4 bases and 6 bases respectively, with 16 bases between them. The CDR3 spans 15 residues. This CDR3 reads CASSSWGESTNEQFF. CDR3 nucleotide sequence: TGTGCCAGCAGCTCATGGGGAGAGTCGACCAATGAGCAGTTCTTC.